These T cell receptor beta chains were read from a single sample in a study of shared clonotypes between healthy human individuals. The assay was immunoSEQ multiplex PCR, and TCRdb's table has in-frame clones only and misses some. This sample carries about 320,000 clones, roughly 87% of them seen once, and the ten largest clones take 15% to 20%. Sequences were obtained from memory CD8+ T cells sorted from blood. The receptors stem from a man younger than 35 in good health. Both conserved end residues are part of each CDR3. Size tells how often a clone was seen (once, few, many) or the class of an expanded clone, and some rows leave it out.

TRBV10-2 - CASSDAYGQTDYEQYF
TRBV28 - CASSPQPTGGREQYF
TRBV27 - CASSLMYSGNTIYF
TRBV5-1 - CASSFHRESSTDTQYF
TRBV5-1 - CASKLAGVYNEQFF
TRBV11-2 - CASSLDGGANTEAFF
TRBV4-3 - CASSQDRDFALYEQFF
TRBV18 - CASSPDRGHNQPQHF
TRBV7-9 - CASSLVGYGESYGYTF
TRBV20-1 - CSARVGDEQYF
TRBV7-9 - CASSLLAVATDTQYF
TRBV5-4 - CASSLDSYNEQFF
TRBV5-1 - CASNHRDKYQETQYF
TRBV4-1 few CASSQEVPGTVNTGELFF
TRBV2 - CASSEPARGSRTNEKLFF
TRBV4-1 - CASSQVDLGFTYEQYF
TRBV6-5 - CASSLLGTEAFF
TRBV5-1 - CASSLSGTGEYTF
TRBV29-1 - CSVGPSGYEQYF
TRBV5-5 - CASSSVSYEQYF